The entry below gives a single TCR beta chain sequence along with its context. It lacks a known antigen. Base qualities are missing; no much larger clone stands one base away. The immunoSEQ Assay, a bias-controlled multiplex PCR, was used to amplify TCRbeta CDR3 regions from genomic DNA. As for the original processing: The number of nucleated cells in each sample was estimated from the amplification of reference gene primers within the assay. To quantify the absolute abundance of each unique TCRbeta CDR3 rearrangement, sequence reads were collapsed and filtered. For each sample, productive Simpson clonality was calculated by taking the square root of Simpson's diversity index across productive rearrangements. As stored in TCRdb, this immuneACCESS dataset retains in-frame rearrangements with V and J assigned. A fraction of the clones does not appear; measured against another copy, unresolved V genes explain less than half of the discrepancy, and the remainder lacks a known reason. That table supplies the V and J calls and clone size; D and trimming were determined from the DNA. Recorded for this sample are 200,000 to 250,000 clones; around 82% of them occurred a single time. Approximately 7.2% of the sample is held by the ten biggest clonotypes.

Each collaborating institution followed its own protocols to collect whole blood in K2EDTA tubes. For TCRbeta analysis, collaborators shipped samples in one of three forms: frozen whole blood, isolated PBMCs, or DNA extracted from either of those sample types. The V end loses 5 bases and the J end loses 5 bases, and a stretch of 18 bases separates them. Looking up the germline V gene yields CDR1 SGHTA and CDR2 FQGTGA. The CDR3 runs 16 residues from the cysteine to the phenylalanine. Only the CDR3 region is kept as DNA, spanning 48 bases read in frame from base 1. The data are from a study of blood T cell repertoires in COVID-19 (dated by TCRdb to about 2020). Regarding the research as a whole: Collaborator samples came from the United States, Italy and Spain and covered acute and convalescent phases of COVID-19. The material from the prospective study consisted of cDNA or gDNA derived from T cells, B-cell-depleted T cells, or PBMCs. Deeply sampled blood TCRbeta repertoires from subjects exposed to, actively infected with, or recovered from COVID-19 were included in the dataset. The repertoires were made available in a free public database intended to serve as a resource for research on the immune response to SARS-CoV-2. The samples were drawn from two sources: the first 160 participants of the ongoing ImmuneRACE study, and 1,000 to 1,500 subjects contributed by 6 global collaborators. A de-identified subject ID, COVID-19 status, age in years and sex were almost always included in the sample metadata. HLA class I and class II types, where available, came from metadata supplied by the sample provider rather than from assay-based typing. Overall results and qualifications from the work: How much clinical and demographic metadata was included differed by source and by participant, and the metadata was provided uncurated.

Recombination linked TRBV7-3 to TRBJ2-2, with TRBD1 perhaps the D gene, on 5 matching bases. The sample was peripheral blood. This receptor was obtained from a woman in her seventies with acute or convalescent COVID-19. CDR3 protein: CASSPKQVFTTGELFF. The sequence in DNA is TGTGCCAGCAGCCCAAAACAGGTTTTCACGACCGGGGAGCTGTTTTTT.